These 27 T cell receptor beta chains share one sample of origin, sequenced in a study of OX40 agonist ivuxolimab in advanced cancers. Profiled with immunoSEQ multiplex PCR; TCRdb holds only in-frame clones, not every one. Of roughly 70,000 clones in the sample, less than 90% were seen once. This material consisted of CD4+ or CD8+ T cells sorted from blood, taken in a trial of the OX40 agonist ivuxolimab. The receptors here all came from an adult with an advanced solid tumor such as melanoma, head and neck, liver or kidney cancer.

Only one count was recorded for this clone. The gene calls are TRBV5-5 and TRBJ1-4, with D uncertain. Trimming cost V 0 bases and J 7 bases, with 10 bases left between them. The CDR3 is 14 residues long. CDR1 is SGHKS and CDR2 is YYEKEE in the germline V gene (reference sequence). In nucleotides, the CDR3 is TGTGCCAGCAGCTTGGGACGATTGGGTGAAAAACTGTTTTTT. The encoded protein is CASSLGRLGEKLFF.

V usage is TRBV6-6 and J usage is TRBJ2-6; TRBD2 might be the D (6 bases). Germline assignment: CDR1 MNHNY and CDR2 SVGAGI (reference sequence). The V end was cut by 6 bases, the J end by 2 bases, with 11 bases between. The CDR3 is 15 residues long. This CDR3 reads CASRRREAGANVLTF. Here the CDR3 DNA reads TGTGCCAGCAGGCGGAGGGAGGCTGGGGCCAACGTCCTGACTTTC.

The rearrangement links TRBV6-4 to TRBJ1-1; D unclear. The CDR3 has 13 residues. V gave up 2 bases and J gave up 3 bases, with 7 bases separating them. Germline-derived CDR1 and CDR2 are MRHNA and SNTAGT. The CDR3 nucleotides read TGTGCCAGCAGTGACAGATGGGACACTGAAGCTTTCTTT. Its translation: CASSDRWDTEAFF.

In nucleotides, the CDR3 is TGTGCCAGCTCCACGGGACAGAGCTCCGAGACCCAGTACTTC. Protein product: CASSTGQSSETQYF. This sequence joins TRBV28 and TRBJ2-5, with TRBD1 matching 7 bases. CDR1 MDHEN and CDR2 SYDVKM come from the germline V gene. CDR3 size: 14 residues. With 8 bases clipped from V and 5 bases from J, the junction kept 11 bases outside the gene matches.

The rearrangement uses TRBV19 and TRBJ1-2; D is perhaps TRBD1 (5 bases). The V end lost 6 bases, the J end lost 5 bases, and 19 bases lay between the germline ends. Per germline, CDR1 LNHDA and CDR2 SQIVND (reference sequence). CDR3 length equals 15 residues. CDR3 amino acids: CASSPGGGARYGYTF. In DNA, the CDR3 is TGTGCCAGTAGCCCGGGTGGAGGGGCAAGGTATGGCTACACCTTC. Together with reference TRBV19 and TRBJ1-2, the CDR3 gives the full variable domain: DGGITQSPKYLFRKEGQNVTLSCEQNLNHDAMYWYRQDPGQGLRLIYYSQIVNDFQKGDIAEGYSVSREKKESFPLTVTSAQKNPTAFYLCASSPGGGARYGYTFGSGTRLTVV.

The J gene is TRBJ2-5, the V gene TRBV19; TRBD2 aligns across 9 bases. Germline CDR1 LNHDA, CDR2 SQIVND (reference sequence). The CDR3 is 21 amino acids. After removal of 5 bases from V and 0 bases from J, the junction contained 22 bases not matched to a gene. The CDR3: CASSPRGSGGYASTNQETQYF. CDR3 nucleotides: TGTGCCAGTAGTCCCCGGGGTAGCGGGGGATATGCATCGACCAACCAAGAGACCCAGTACTTC.

The chain employs TRBV5-6 and TRBJ1-5; 7 nucleotides align to TRBD1. CDR3 length: 14 residues. Per the germline V gene, CDR1 is SGHDT and CDR2 is YYEEEE. J was trimmed by 4 bases and V by 6 bases; bases with no gene match: 7. The CDR3: CASTSGTANQPQHF. The CDR3 coding sequence is TGTGCCAGCACCTCCGGGACAGCTAATCAGCCCCAGCATTTT.

This clone was counted once. This chain links TRBV5-1 with TRBJ2-5; D remains unclear. Germline CDR1 is SGHRS and CDR2 is YFSETQ. Trimming removed 0 bases from V and 5 bases from J, with 2 bases in between. This CDR3 has 11 residues. The DNA for the CDR3 is TGCGCCAGCAGCTTGGCGGAGACCCAGTACTTC. Protein: CASSLAETQYF. Full variable domain (outside the CDR3, taken from reference TRBV5-1 and TRBJ2-5): KAGVTQTPRYLIKTRGQQVTLSCSPISGHRSVSWYQQTPGQGLQFLFEYFSETQRNKGNFPGRFSGRQFSNSRSEMNVSTLELGDSALYLCASSLAETQYFGPGTRLLVL.

This chain links TRBV6-1 with TRBJ2-1; unclear D gene. V lost 6 bases, J lost 0 bases, and 12 bases lay in between. The CDR3 runs 15 residues. CDR1 is MNHNS and CDR2 is SASEGT in the germline V gene. The CDR3 spells CASSFSPSSYNEQFF. The CDR3 nucleotides read TGTGCCAGCAGCTTCAGTCCTAGCTCCTACAATGAGCAGTTCTTC.

The chain is built from TRBV11-3 and TRBJ1-5; 7 bases match TRBD1. This CDR3 contains 19 residues. Germline V gene sequence: CDR1 SGHNT, CDR2 YENEEA. Germline trimming cut 5 bases from V and 0 bases from J; bases unmatched to any gene: 16. The CDR3 DNA reads as TGTGCCAGCAGCCCCGAAGGGCAGGGAGGGGGCTATAGCAATCAGCCCCAGCATTTT. This gives the protein CASSPEGQGGGYSNQPQHF.

The J gene is TRBJ2-3, the V gene TRBV7-2; no reliable D call. CDR3 length: 14 residues. CDR1 is SGHTA, CDR2 FQGNSA, per germline. The V end was cut by 2 bases, the J end by 2 bases, with 8 bases between. The CDR3 DNA is TGTGCCAGCAGCTTATCTCAGGACACAGATACGCAGTATTTT. Translating it yields CASSLSQDTDTQYF.

This chain joins TRBV6-5 and TRBJ1-4; D unclear. There are 11 residues in the CDR3. The germline V gene encodes CDR1 MNHEY and CDR2 SVGAGI. The V end lost 4 bases, the J end lost 15 bases, and 12 bases lay between the germline ends. CDR3 in DNA: TGTGCCAGCAGTTTCCGGGAAAGGGTGTTTTTT. It encodes CASSFRERVFF.

The chain couples TRBV5-1 to TRBJ2-3, with TRBD2 as a possible D gene (7 bases). This CDR3 has 15 residues. V gave up 4 bases and J gave up 2 bases, with 14 bases separating them. Germline CDR1 SGHRS, CDR2 YFSETQ. The CDR3 loop reads CASSQDGGPTDTQYF. CDR3 nucleotide sequence: TGCGCCAGCAGCCAGGACGGGGGGCCCACAGATACGCAGTATTTT. The variable domain in full, with the rest retrieved from reference TRBV5-1 and TRBJ2-3, is KAGVTQTPRYLIKTRGQQVTLSCSPISGHRSVSWYQQTPGQGLQFLFEYFSETQRNKGNFPGRFSGRQFSNSRSEMNVSTLELGDSALYLCASSQDGGPTDTQYFGPGTRLTVL.

The genes are TRBV7-2 and TRBJ2-1, with a tentative D call TRBD2 (6 bases). The V end was cut by 1 base, the J end by 0 bases, with 10 bases between. CDR1 is SGHTA and CDR2 is FQGNSA in the germline V gene. The CDR3 sequence is 16 residues long. The CDR3 sequence is CASSLDRGSSYNEQFF. CDR3 nucleotide sequence: TGTGCCAGCAGCTTAGATCGGGGGAGCTCCTACAATGAGCAGTTCTTC.

The CDR3, as DNA: TGTGCCAGCAGTTTTACGGGGGCGACCCAGTACTTC. Its protein product is CASSFTGATQYF. The chain couples TRBV27 to TRBJ2-5; either TRBD1 or TRBD2 may supply D (6 bases each). Germline assignment: CDR1 MNHEY and CDR2 SMNVEV (reference sequence). This CDR3 region has 12 residues. Trimming took off 3 bases at V and 7 bases at J, with 9 bases between the two ends.

This clone was picked up a small number of times. V and J are TRBV5-1 and TRBJ1-6; tentative D call: TRBD1 (5 bases). The germline gives CDR1 SGHRS, CDR2 YFSETQ. Trimming shortened V by 1 base and J by 7 bases, and 12 bases separated the two germline ends. The CDR3 is 15 amino acids. The CDR3 nucleotides read TGCGCCAGCAGCTTGTCGGGGCTAAGGAATTCACCCCTCCACTTT. Protein: CASSLSGLRNSPLHF.

The chain combines TRBV14 with TRBJ1-3; a weak D match, TRBD1 (5 bases). The ends were cut back, 1 base at V and 1 base at J, with 11 bases in the middle. CDR3 length: 16 amino acids. Per germline, CDR1 SGHDN and CDR2 FVKESK. The DNA for the CDR3 is TGTGCCAGCAGCCAAGTCCAGGGCGGTTCTGGAAACACCATATATTTT. Translation gives CASSQVQGGSGNTIYF.

The gene calls are TRBV6-4 and TRBJ2-7; D gene ambiguous. The germline V gene encodes CDR1 MRHNA and CDR2 SNTAGT. Trimming took 0 bases from V and 2 from J, leaving 11 bases between them. The CDR3 runs 15 residues. DNA of the CDR3: TGTGCCAGCAGTGACTCGGGCAATAAAGCCTACGAGCAGTACTTC. This codes for CASSDSGNKAYEQYF.

This sequence joins TRBV5-4 and TRBJ1-2, with a possible D match to TRBD1 (5 bases). The V gene's germline CDR1 is SGHNT and CDR2 YYREEE (reference sequence). V lost 4 bases to trimming and J lost 2 bases, with 12 bases between them. The CDR3 has 14 amino acids. The CDR3 spells CASSQTGGNYGYTF. The CDR3 nucleotides are TGTGCCAGCAGCCAAACGGGGGGGAACTATGGCTACACCTTC.

The sample holds a few counts of this clone. The chain couples TRBV7-9 to TRBJ1-2; a weak D match, TRBD1 (6 bases). The germline gives CDR1 SEHNR, CDR2 FQNEAQ (reference sequence). This CDR3 has 14 residues. Deletions cut 6 bases from V and 7 bases from J, with 18 bases between. The CDR3 here is CASRYDTGTSGYTF. CDR3 bases: TGTGCCAGCAGGTATGATACAGGGACGTCTGGCTACACCTTC. The full variable domain, its missing parts supplied by reference TRBV7-9 and TRBJ1-2, is DTGVSQNPRHKITKRGQNVTFRCDPISEHNRLYWYRQTLGQGPEFLTYFQNEAQLEKSRLLSDRFSAERPKGSFSTLEIQRTEQGDSAMYLCASRYDTGTSGYTFGSGTRLTVV.

This clone was picked up one time. The chain combines TRBV2 with TRBJ1-3; no clear D. The CDR3 spans 12 residues. Germline CDR1 SNHLY, CDR2 FYNNEI. V was shortened by 2 bases and J by 4 bases, with 3 bases between the two germline ends. For the CDR3, the DNA is TGTGCCAGCAGTGAATTGGGAAACACCATATATTTT. Its translation: CASSELGNTIYF.

This clone occurred a few times. The chain links TRBV14 to TRBJ2-5, with D perhaps matching TRBD2 (5 bases). CDR1 and CDR2 (germline): SGHDN, FVKESK. CDR3 length: 13 residues. V dropped 4 bases and J dropped 5 bases, with 11 bases sitting between them. In DNA, the CDR3 is TGTGCCAGCAGCCCTGGCCGAGGGGAGACCCAGTACTTC. Translating it yields CASSPGRGETQYF.

The J gene is TRBJ1-1, the V gene TRBV5-5; D is unresolved. V lost 1 base, J lost 8 bases, and 9 bases lay in between. Germline V gene lookup returns CDR1 SGHKS and CDR2 YYEKEE (reference sequence). This CDR3 is built from 12 residues. CDR3 bases: TGTGCCAGCAGCTTGCTACAGTTAGAAGCTTTCTTT. Its translation: CASSLLQLEAFF.

The V and J genes are TRBV27 and TRBJ1-1; D is unclear. Trimming left V 3 bases short and J 1 base short, with 6 bases between. CDR1 is MNHEY, CDR2 SMNVEV, per germline (reference sequence). This CDR3 region has 13 residues. CDR3 sequence: CASSFYPNTEAFF. CDR3 DNA: TGTGCCAGCAGTTTCTATCCGAACACTGAAGCTTTCTTT.

This chain uses TRBV5-4 with TRBJ2-2, with 12 nucleotides matching TRBD2. The CDR3 is 16 residues long. Looked up from germline, CDR1 is SGHNT and CDR2 is YYREEE (reference sequence). V gave up 0 bases and J gave up 7 bases; unmatched junction bases: 4. CDR3 amino acids: CASSLVGTSGFGELFF. The CDR3 nucleotides read TGTGCCAGCAGCTTGGTAGGGACTAGCGGGTTCGGGGAGCTGTTTTTT.

The chain is built from TRBV6-1 and TRBJ1-1, with 9 positions matching TRBD1. The germline gives CDR1 MNHNS, CDR2 SASEGT. This CDR3 contains 15 residues. Unmatched junction bases numbered 6, after V lost 6 bases and J lost 1 base. Here the CDR3 DNA reads TGTGCCAGCAGGAAACAGGGGGCAAAGAACACTGAAGCTTTCTTT. Amino acids: CASRKQGAKNTEAFF.

The CDR3 loop is CASSLGKLRTQYF. As DNA, the CDR3 is TGTGCCAGCAGCTTGGGCAAACTTCGGACCCAGTACTTC. V and J are TRBV5-6 and TRBJ2-5; D ambiguous. CDR3 length: 13 residues. V dropped 0 bases and J dropped 7 bases, with 10 bases sitting between them. CDR1 and CDR2 (germline): SGHDT, YYEEEE.